Below are 7 T cell receptor beta chains sequenced from a single sample in a study of cytomegalovirus exposure and HLA in healthy donors. The PCR made use of 60 Vbeta and 13 Jbeta primers. Using immunoSEQ multiplex PCR, the repertoire was profiled, and TCRdb retains in-frame clones only, with some absent. The sample contains 150,000 or so clones, about 65% of which appear only once. Sequenced sample: PBMCs. These TCRs come from a man aged 40-49 years in good health and CMV-seropositive.

The sample holds one count of this clone. The V gene is TRBV7-9, the J gene TRBJ2-3, with 11 bases fitting TRBD2. Germline assignment: CDR1 SEHNR and CDR2 FQNEAQ (reference sequence). Losses at the gene ends were 4 bases for V and 8 bases for J; bases not matched to a gene: 8. CDR3 size: 15 residues. The CDR3 region has the DNA TGTGCCAGCAGCTCCCTGACTAGCGGGGACGCTACGCAGTATTTT. Translated: CASSSLTSGDATQYF. Full variable domain (remainder filled in from reference TRBV7-9 and TRBJ2-3): DTGVSQNPRHKITKRGQNVTFRCDPISEHNRLYWYRQTLGQGPEFLTYFQNEAQLEKSRLLSDRFSAERPKGSFSTLEIQRTEQGDSAMYLCASSSLTSGDATQYFGPGTRLTVL.

The genes are TRBV4-3 and TRBJ2-1; 9 nucleotides line up with TRBD2. The CDR3 is made up of 15 amino acids. The germline V gene has CDR1 LGHNA and CDR2 YSLEER. The trim removed 3 bases at V and 6 bases at J, leaving 6 bases unmatched. For the CDR3, the DNA is TGCGCCAGCAGCCATCCGGGACTAGCCGCCAATGAGCAGTTCTTC. The encoded protein is CASSHPGLAANEQFF.

This rearrangement joins TRBV2 to TRBJ1-6; 7 bases match TRBD1. The CDR3 consists of 15 residues. After removal of 6 bases from V and 6 bases from J, the junction contained 8 bases not matched to a gene. CDR1 and CDR2 from the germline V gene are SNHLY and FYNNEI. For the CDR3, the DNA is TGTGCCAGCAGAGGATCGACAGGGTTTAATTCACCCCTCCACTTT. Its translation is CASRGSTGFNSPLHF.

V and J are TRBV7-2 and TRBJ2-7, with 10 bases lining up with TRBD2. This CDR3 comprises 14 residues. The trim removed 5 bases at V and 7 bases at J, leaving 8 bases unmatched. The germline V gene has CDR1 SGHTA and CDR2 FQGNSA. The DNA for the CDR3 is TGTGCCAGCAGCGGACGGACTAGCGGAAGTGAGCAGTACTTC. Translating it yields CASSGRTSGSEQYF.

The chain is built from TRBV25-1 and TRBJ1-2; no clear D. Germline assignment: CDR1 MGHDK and CDR2 SYGVNS. This CDR3 spans 13 amino acids. V was cut by 3 bases and J by 7 bases, with 12 bases left in between. The CDR3 here is CASSDRSRSGYTF. In DNA form, the CDR3 reads TGTGCCAGCAGTGATCGTTCCCGGAGTGGCTACACCTTC.

This chain joins TRBV7-2 and TRBJ1-1; TRBD1 matches 8 bases. V trimming: 3 bases; J trimming: 1 base; junction bases outside the gene matches: 10. The CDR3 runs 17 residues. CDR1 is SGHTA and CDR2 is FQGNSA in the germline V gene. CDR3 sequence (DNA): TGTGCCAGCAGCTTCCCGGACAGGGCCTCCCAGAACACTGAAGCTTTCTTT. Translating it yields CASSFPDRASQNTEAFF.

Of note for this clone: At one of its ends the junction is not consistent with the germline gene, which may arise from a read error. J is TRBJ2-3 and V is TRBV27; 7 nucleotides match TRBD2. Germline V gene data show CDR1 as MNHEY and CDR2 as SMNVEV (reference sequence). The CDR3 spans 16 residues. The CDR3 is CAGSLTGLAGLDTQYF. CDR3 DNA: TGTGCCGGCAGTCTTACGGGCTTAGCGGGTTTGGATACGCAGTATTTT.